Shown below are 9 T cell receptor beta chains from a single sample sequenced in a study of regulatory T cells in long-lasting Graves disease (dated by TCRdb to the early 2020s). Library prep was done by multiplex PCR. The instrument given in TCRdb is Illumina HiSeq 4000. CDR3 regions were amplified by Arm-PCR with iRepertoire HTBI primers to construct TCR beta libraries. The public reads were run again by TCRdb, first through fastp at Q25 and then through MiXCR, and only productive beta chains were kept. Entries are consolidated by CDR3 protein sequence, retaining the most common genes and DNA. Counted in this sample were 600,000 to 650,000 distinct CDR3 sequences; about 15% of them appeared once. More than 15% of the sample rests with the top ten. The intended sense of this specimen's time point label: newly diagnosed GD, antithyroid drugs for less than 3 months. For both TCR sequencing and RNA sequencing, RNA was extracted from PBMCs in TRIzol.

The data were also submitted as part of a second study, on T cells in Graves' hyperthyroidism and ophthalmopathy.

The sample consisted of peripheral blood mononuclear cells (PBMCs), taken at new diagnosis, from a patient treated with antithyroid drugs. The receptors come from a woman younger than 45 with Graves disease. Donor details come from another sample of the same person, matched by shared clones.

This clonotype was detected many times. The rearrangement uses TRBV28 and TRBJ1-4; the match to TRBD1 covers 8 bases. J gave up 6 bases and V 4 bases, and 16 bases lay outside the gene matches. There are 18 residues in the CDR3. Germline-derived CDR1 and CDR2 are MDHEN and SYDVKM. The CDR3 DNA sequence: TGTGCCAGCAGTTCCCCCAGGGGGCTGGATGGGCTGGATGAAAAACTGTTTTTT. Translating it yields CASSSPRGLDGLDEKLFF.

In this sample, this clonotype turned up many times. This chain joins TRBV29-1 and TRBJ1-2, with D possibly matching TRBD1 (5 bases). Per germline, CDR1 SQVTM and CDR2 ANQGSEA. This CDR3 comprises 15 residues. V lost 3 bases, J lost 6 bases, and 20 bases lay in between. DNA for the CDR3: TGCAGCGTTGAGGTTCAGGCGGGGACCGGGAATGGCTACACCTTC. The encoded protein is CSVEVQAGTGNGYTF.

This clonotype was recorded many times. J is TRBJ1-5 and V is TRBV12-3 or TRBV12-4; D ambiguous. The CDR3 extends over 12 amino acids. Trimming stripped 6 bases from V and 6 bases from J, with 9 bases between. CDR3 sequence: CASSGEIQPQHF. For the CDR3, the DNA is TGTGCCAGCAGCGGCGAGATTCAGCCCCAGCATTTT.

This clonotype was counted a few times. The rearrangement uses TRBV27 and TRBJ2-7, with D hard to call. V dropped 4 bases and J dropped 6 bases, with 13 bases sitting between them. Germline V gene sequence: CDR1 MNHEY, CDR2 SMNVEV (reference sequence). This CDR3 spans 13 amino acids. The CDR3 spells CASSSVWGSEQYF. The CDR3 DNA is TGTGCCAGCAGTTCAGTATGGGGATCCGAGCAGTACTTC.

This clonotype was picked up many times. This chain uses TRBV20-1 with TRBJ2-1; tentatively, D is TRBD1 or TRBD2 (5 bases each). Germline V gives CDR1 DFQATT, CDR2 SNEGSKA (reference sequence). The CDR3 spans 15 residues. V was clipped by 6 bases and J by 5 bases, with 20 bases between them. The CDR3 spells CSAPSSGRDHNEQFF. DNA for the CDR3: TGCAGTGCGCCATCTTCGGGTCGGGACCACAATGAGCAGTTCTTC.

This clonotype was picked up a small number of times. The rearrangement joins TRBV6-1 to TRBJ1-3; D is uncertain. Germline V CDR1 and CDR2: MNHNS, SASEGT. The CDR3 loop spans 17 amino acids. The V end lost 6 bases, the J end lost 0 bases, and 18 bases lay between the germline ends. CDR3 DNA sequence: TGTGCCAGCAGAATGAAAGGCGGTGGCAGCTCTGGAAACACCATATATTTT. It yields the protein CASRMKGGGSSGNTIYF.

The chain combines TRBV25-1 with TRBJ2-7; maybe TRBD2 (5 bases). Germline V gives CDR1 MGHDK, CDR2 SYGVNS. The CDR3 runs 15 residues. V was clipped by 4 bases and J by 2 bases, with 15 bases between them. DNA of the CDR3: TGTGCCAGCAGTGTCGTGAAGTCGGGGACCTACGAGCAGTACTTC. Encoded protein: CASSVVKSGTYEQYF.

This clonotype occurred a few times. The CDR3 DNA reads TGTGCCAGCAGTGAAGCACTAGCGGGAGGATTTGAGCAGTTCTTC. This translates into CASSEALAGGFEQFF. The J gene is TRBJ2-1, the V gene TRBV6-1; TRBD2 matches 12 bases. Germline CDR1 is MNHNS and CDR2 is SASEGT. With V trimmed by 0 bases and J by 9 bases, 3 bases remained unmatched. The CDR3 runs 15 residues.

This clonotype was observed at least ten times. V is TRBV6-1 and J is TRBJ1-1; TRBD1 matches 7 bases. The CDR3 length is 13 residues. From germline, CDR1 is MNHNS and CDR2 SASEGT. V was clipped by 5 bases and J by 4 bases; unmatched bases: 4. CDR3 protein: CASSISGGTEAFF. For the CDR3, the DNA is TGTGCCAGCAGTATCTCAGGGGGCACTGAAGCTTTCTTT.